Below are 20 T cell receptor beta chains sequenced from a single sample in a study of spatial heterogeneity in lung cancer. The time point denotes: sample taken at primary tumor resection. Without sorting, whole RNA was sequenced from tumor, nontumor lung or frozen PBMC. Via MiXCR, TCRdb re-called the 5' RACE reads, giving one row per CDR3 protein. The sample holds about 44,000 distinct CDR3 sequences, 12% to 15% seen once. The specimen was PBMCs, collected at surgery. These receptors were obtained from a male donor with early-stage non-small cell lung cancer.

This clonotype was found a few times. Written as DNA, the CDR3 is TGCGCCAGCAGCACGGGACAAGGACATAGGATTCAGTACTTC. Its protein is CASSTGQGHRIQYF. The chain links TRBV5-1 to TRBJ2-4; perhaps TRBD1 as D (6 bases). The CDR3 contains 14 residues. Trimming removed 4 bases at V and 10 bases at J, with 18 bases between. Per the germline V gene, CDR1 is SGHRS and CDR2 is YFSETQ. Variable domain in full (rest from reference TRBV5-1 and TRBJ2-4): KAGVTQTPRYLIKTRGQQVTLSCSPISGHRSVSWYQQTPGQGLQFLFEYFSETQRNKGNFPGRFSGRQFSNSRSEMNVSTLELGDSALYLCASSTGQGHRIQYFGAGTRLSVL.

This clonotype has a count of ten or more. The chain links TRBV29-1 to TRBJ1-6, with 8 bases identical to TRBD1. V lost 6 bases to trimming and J lost 8 bases; unmatched junction nucleotides: 6. The CDR3 runs to 13 residues. Germline lookup yields CDR1 SQVTM and CDR2 ANQGSEA. This CDR3 reads CSVAQGVDSPLHF. DNA of the CDR3: TGCAGCGTGGCACAGGGGGTGGATTCACCCCTCCACTTT.

Only a few counts were recorded for this clonotype. This sequence joins TRBV7-3 and TRBJ1-1; D is uncertain. This CDR3 region has 15 residues. Per the germline V gene, CDR1 is SGHTA and CDR2 is FQGTGA. With 3 bases removed from V and 0 bases from J, the gap between germline ends came to 11 bases. The CDR3 reads CASSFGPVMNTEAFF. The DNA for the CDR3 is TGTGCCAGCAGCTTCGGTCCGGTTATGAACACTGAAGCTTTCTTT. The complete variable domain, with remaining parts taken from reference TRBV7-3 and TRBJ1-1, reads GAGVSQTPSNKVTEKGKYVELRCDPISGHTALYWYRQSLGQGPEFLIYFQGTGAADDSGLPNDRFFAVRPEGSVSTLKIQRTERGDSAVYLCASSFGPVMNTEAFFGQGTRLTVV.

This clonotype was counted at least ten times. V gene TRBV29-1 combines with J gene TRBJ2-2; D not resolved. Trimming cost V 6 bases and J 3 bases, with 11 bases left between them. The CDR3 runs to 13 residues. Germline V gene sequence: CDR1 SQVTM, CDR2 ANQGSEA. In nucleotides, the CDR3 is TGCAGCGTGCCCGGGCGATACACCGGGGAGCTGTTTTTT. Its protein is CSVPGRYTGELFF.

This clonotype was detected many times. V gene TRBV18 combines with J gene TRBJ1-1, with 7 bases matching TRBD1. CDR3 length: 14 residues. V lost 5 bases and J lost 5; bases outside the gene matches: 8. Per germline, CDR1 KGHSH and CDR2 LQKENI. The CDR3 is CASSIGQAETEAFF. The CDR3 DNA sequence: TGTGCCAGCTCAATTGGACAGGCCGAGACTGAAGCTTTCTTT.

The table lists this clonotype with a few counts. A read error may produce the germline difference seen at one junction end. V usage is TRBV7-7 and J usage is TRBJ2-1, with D possibly matching TRBD1 (5 bases). Germline-derived CDR1 and CDR2 are SSHAT and FNYEAQ (reference sequence). This CDR3 comprises 16 residues. The CDR3 reads CASSLSGTGAYNEQFF. Here the CDR3 DNA reads TGTGCTAGCAGCTTAAGTGGAACAGGCGCCTACAATGAGCAGTTCTTC.

This clonotype has only a few counts. This chain uses TRBV5-5 with TRBJ2-7; no firm D call. V was cut by 2 bases and J by 3 bases, with 15 bases left in between. The CDR3 sequence is 15 residues long. Germline V CDR1 and CDR2: SGHKS, YYEKEE (reference sequence). The CDR3 reads CASSFATSVYYEQYF. The CDR3 bases are TGTGCCAGCAGCTTCGCCACCTCAGTCTACTACGAGCAGTACTTC. Together with reference TRBV5-5 and TRBJ2-7, the CDR3 gives the full variable domain: DAGVTQSPTHLIKTRGQQVTLRCSPISGHKSVSWYQQVLGQGPQFIFQYYEKEERGRGNFPDRFSARQFPNYSSELNVNALLLGDSALYLCASSFATSVYYEQYFGPGTRLTVT.

V and J are TRBV28 and TRBJ2-5; 8 positions agree with TRBD1. CDR1 is MDHEN and CDR2 is SYDVKM in the germline V gene. This CDR3 comprises 15 residues. The V and J ends lost 2 bases and 7 bases, in that order; junction bases with no gene match: 9. The CDR3, as DNA: TGTGCCAGCAGTTTAGCTTGGGACAGGTACGGGACCCAGTACTTC. Protein product: CASSLAWDRYGTQYF.

The rearrangement joins TRBV29-1 to TRBJ2-5; possibly TRBD1 for D (6 bases). The ends were cut back, 6 bases at V and 3 bases at J, with 20 bases in the middle. Germline V gene sequence: CDR1 SQVTM, CDR2 ANQGSEA. The CDR3 length is 15 residues. In DNA, the CDR3 is TGCAGCGTCGATCGACGGGACAAATACGAAGAGACCCAGTACTTC. It codes for CSVDRRDKYEETQYF.

The table lists this clonotype with many counts. The chain recombines TRBV11-3 with TRBJ2-2; D uncertain. This CDR3 is 10 amino acids long. Germline V CDR1 and CDR2: SGHNT, YENEEA. The ends were cut back, 11 bases at V and 4 bases at J, with 5 bases in the middle. The DNA of the CDR3 is TGTGCCCACCCCACCGGGGAGCTGTTTTTT. Amino acid sequence: CAHPTGELFF.

The J gene is TRBJ1-2, the V gene TRBV18, with D perhaps TRBD1 (6 bases). Germline CDR1 is KGHSH and CDR2 is LQKENI. The CDR3 length is 14 residues. Trimming left V 0 bases short and J 4 bases short, with 9 bases between. For the CDR3, the DNA is TGTGCCAGCTCACCACCGCAGGACAGCTATGGCTACACCTTC. Translating gives CASSPPQDSYGYTF.

The chain links TRBV5-1 to TRBJ1-6; D gene unclear. CDR1 SGHRS and CDR2 YFSETQ come from the germline V gene. The CDR3 spans 14 residues. V lost 0 bases to trimming and J lost 6 bases, with 7 bases between them. The CDR3 bases are TGCGCCAGCAGCTTGGGTCTAAGTAATTCACCCCTCCACTTT. Translation: CASSLGLSNSPLHF.

This clonotype occurred a few times. The chain joins TRBV18 to TRBJ1-3; D ambiguous. This CDR3 has 14 residues. Germline V lookup: CDR1 KGHSH, CDR2 LQKENI. V shed 3 bases and J shed 0 bases, with 6 bases lying between them. For the CDR3, the DNA is TGTGCCAGCTCACCGGCCCTCTCTGGAAACACCATATATTTT. Translation: CASSPALSGNTIYF.

The V call is TRBV29-1, the J call TRBJ1-1; no definite D call. The V gene lost 4 bases and the J gene lost 5 bases, with 11 bases spanning the gap. CDR3 length: 12 residues. Germline CDR1 reads SQVTM; CDR2 reads ANQGSEA. For the CDR3, the DNA is TGCAGCGTTGCCAGGATGGGGACTGAAGCTTTCTTT. Its protein is CSVARMGTEAFF.

DNA for the CDR3: TGCAGTGCTAGAAGACAGCCAGATAACTATGGCTACACCTTC. Protein sequence: CSARRQPDNYGYTF. The chain is built from TRBV20-1 and TRBJ1-2; a weak D match, TRBD1 (5 bases). V dropped 2 bases and J dropped 1 base, with 11 bases sitting between them. Germline lookup yields CDR1 DFQATT and CDR2 SNEGSKA (reference sequence). CDR3 length: 14 residues.

The V gene is TRBV18, the J gene TRBJ2-7, with D uncertain. The V end lost 2 bases, the J end lost 6 bases, and 14 bases lay between the germline ends. This CDR3 has 14 residues. Germline loops: CDR1 KGHSH, CDR2 LQKENI. Written as DNA, the CDR3 is TGTGCCAGCTCACCAAATCCCCAGGCCGGCGAGCAGTACTTC. It codes for CASSPNPQAGEQYF.

The sample holds many counts of this clonotype. The genes are TRBV7-3 and TRBJ1-5; 8 bases fit TRBD1. V shed 2 bases and J 7 bases; nucleotides not matched to a gene: 1. CDR1 is SGHTA, CDR2 FQGTGA, per germline. The CDR3 is 13 amino acids. The CDR3 reads CASSLGQGQPQHF. In nucleotides, the CDR3 is TGTGCCAGCAGCTTAGGACAGGGCCAGCCCCAGCATTTT. Filled out from reference TRBV7-3 and TRBJ1-5, the complete variable domain reads GAGVSQTPSNKVTEKGKYVELRCDPISGHTALYWYRQSLGQGPEFLIYFQGTGAADDSGLPNDRFFAVRPEGSVSTLKIQRTERGDSAVYLCASSLGQGQPQHFGDGTRLSIL.

This clonotype was detected a few times. This chain links TRBV9 with TRBJ1-5; the D gene is possibly TRBD1 (6 bases). The CDR3 extends over 15 amino acids. Trimming took off 5 bases at V and 0 bases at J, with 12 bases between the two ends. Germline V gene lookup returns CDR1 SGDLS and CDR2 YYNGEE. The CDR3 spells CASSPTGNSNQPQHF. CDR3 bases: TGTGCCAGCAGTCCGACAGGTAATAGCAATCAGCCCCAGCATTTT.

This clonotype has more than one count but fewer than ten. V and J are TRBV20-1 and TRBJ2-7; 10 bases are shared with TRBD2. This CDR3 is 14 amino acids long. Germline V CDR1 and CDR2: DFQATT, SNEGSKA (reference sequence). With V trimmed by 0 bases and J by 6 bases, 5 bases remained unmatched. The DNA for the CDR3 is TGCAGTGCTAGAGATCCTCTAGCGGGAGTCGAGCAGTACTTC. This encodes CSARDPLAGVEQYF.

This clonotype was found a few times. This sequence joins TRBV19 and TRBJ2-7; D tentatively reads TRBD1 or TRBD2 (5 bases each). V lost 5 bases, J lost 6 bases, and 20 bases lay in between. The germline V gene encodes CDR1 LNHDA and CDR2 SQIVND (reference sequence). The CDR3 covers 15 residues. The CDR3 loop reads CASSSVGDGSTEQYF. The CDR3 bases are TGTGCCAGTAGTTCCGTTGGGGACGGGTCTACCGAGCAGTACTTC.